This T cell receptor beta chain comes out of a study of identical twins listed by TCRdb under 2016. Turning to the overall study: TCR alpha and beta repertoires from monozygotic twins, unrelated adults of various ages and cord blood were deep-sequenced to test whether fetal clonotypes persist. To rule out contamination, the twin experiments were replicated at different times with different library preparation protocols. Beyond this particular receptor, the publication reports: Out-of-frame TCR alpha sequences shared between twins showed an excess of low generation-probability sequences compared with coincidental sharing between unrelated individuals. Conclusions relied on cross-sectional statistical analysis, since the same donors could not be followed over many years. Abundant cord blood beta clonotypes carried fewer insertions; young adult naive repertoires showed a weaker similar trend, while memory repertoires showed none. Invariant T cells such as MAIT and iNKT could partly confound zero-insertion analyses, though diverse VJ usage argued against this for most clonotypes. In monozygotic twins, recombination models systematically underestimated out-of-frame TCR alpha sharing, but the models matched the sharing seen between unrelated individuals. The excess sharing between twins in beta out-of-frame sequences was weaker because fewer shared sequences reduced the signal-to-noise ratio.

This clonotype was recorded many times. The specificity of this receptor is unknown. Base quality data are lacking; no much larger clone is found one base away. Only healthy Caucasian donors were included. The twin cohort comprised three pairs of female monozygotic twins, all aged roughly 18 to 29 years. Miltenyi CD45RO+ enrichment and human naive T-cell isolation kits were used to isolate memory (CD45RO+) and naive T cells from PBMC. The CDR3 starts with the cysteine, ends with the phenylalanine, and has 13 residues. Only the CDR3 part of the read is kept: 39 bases, read in frame from the first base. The germline V gene encodes CDR1 SEHNR and CDR2 FQNEAQ (reference sequence). V is shortened by 5 bases, J by 9 bases, and the region joining them spans 14 bases. The method behind the library was 5' RACE. Instrument on record: Illumina HiSeq 2000. A universal primer binding site was added through template switching, and the final cDNA carried a unique molecular identifier so that TCR cDNA molecules could be counted accurately. Specific primers in the conserved constant-segment region were used to synthesize first-strand cDNA for TCR alpha and beta chains. To control for contamination, every cDNA library was double barcoded, receiving both a SMART-Mk sample barcode and Illumina barcodes. Two successive PCR steps introduced TruSeq adapter sequences along with Illumina sample barcodes. Sequencing of the TCR alpha and beta cDNA libraries was done on the Illumina HiSeq platform using custom primers. The authors' pipeline ran thus. Unique molecular identifiers were extracted from raw reads with MiGEC, and CDR3 positions were determined with MiXCR. Recombination models were inferred per individual with the repgenHMM and IGoR tools using an EM algorithm. Shared clonotype analysis was performed with the tcR package in R, normalizing sharing by the product of cloneset sizes. To study raw recombination free of thymic and clonal selection effects, out-of-frame nonproductive sequences were analyzed. The public reads were reprocessed in TCRdb via fastp at Q25 and MiXCR, keeping in-frame beta chains. Each CDR3 protein appears once, grouped with its most common genes and DNA. These V and J calls originate from TCRdb's pipeline instead of the authors' own analysis. This sample is represented by about 240,000 distinct CDR3 sequences; about 12% of them were singletons. The leading ten clones occupy under 4.5% of the sample.

These data are also associated with another study on yellow fever vaccine responses in identical twins. As that second paper reports: According to the authors, in identical twins the way T cells responded to vaccination appeared partly convergent and partly personalized. In identical twins, the study followed T cell clones that responded to the vaccine with precision.

The source of this sequence is a woman younger than 35 in good health. The chain links TRBV7-9 with TRBJ1-5, and possibly TRBD1, on 6 matching bases. The sample comprised memory (CD45RO+) T cells sorted from blood. The sample's cell subset or site label is to be understood as: CD45RO+ enriched T cells. The DNA sequence is TGTGCCAGCAGCCGAGACCTGACAGGGCCCCAGCATTTT. Its amino acids are CASSRDLTGPQHF.